The TCR beta chain under discussion was sequenced for a study of blood T cell repertoires in COVID-19. Study at large: Samples taken during acute and convalescent COVID-19 were collected in the United States, Italy and Spain. PBMCs, B-cell-depleted T cells, or T cells provided the cDNA or gDNA that made up the material.

V gave up 6 bases and J gave up 7 bases, with 13 bases separating them. Germline V gene lookup returns CDR1 MNHEY and CDR2 SVGAGI. The CDR3 length is 13 residues. Original processing methods: Amplification of reference gene primers was used by the study to estimate nucleated cell counts. Libraries were prepared by immunoSEQ multiplex PCR; TCRdb keeps only in-frame clonotypes and omits some of them. That table supplies the V and J calls and clone size; D and trimming were determined from the DNA. The sample holds about 320,000 clones; 70% to 90% are singletons and the top ten take 5% to 7.5%. This clone occurred once.

Sequencing was done on a sample of peripheral blood. This chain joins TRBV6-5 and TRBJ1-5; possibly TRBD1 for D (5 bases). This clonotype was obtained from a man younger than 30 who had recovered from COVID-19. CDR3 sequence (DNA): TGTGCCAGCAGCCCACAGGATGGCCAGCCCCAGCATTTT. This codes for CASSPQDGQPQHF.